The next 19 T cell receptor beta chains were all read from a single sample in a study of CDR3 diversity in severe acne. TCRdb re-called the PCR reads with MiXCR, one entry per CDR3 protein. Among approximately 90,000 distinct CDR3 sequences listed, 45% to 55% were seen once. The sequenced sample consisted of blood. The receptors were sampled from a male donor in good health, serving as a control.

The chain has TRBV10-3 and TRBJ2-5; TRBD2 might be the D (6 bases). The V gene's germline CDR1 is ENHRY and CDR2 SYGVKD. The V gene lost 6 bases and the J gene lost 0 bases, with 11 bases spanning the gap. This CDR3 region has 14 residues. CDR3 bases: TGTGCCATCAGGGGGCTAGCGAACCAAGAGACCCAGTACTTC. Protein sequence: CAIRGLANQETQYF.

As regards this clonotype: This may arise from a read error, as a much more abundant clone is one base away. The chain is built from TRBV6-5 and TRBJ1-1, with 11 bases aligning to TRBD1. The CDR3 is made up of 18 amino acids. Per germline, CDR1 MNHEY and CDR2 SVGAGI. CDR3 coding DNA: TGTGCCAGCACCCACAACCTAGGGACAGGGGGTCATGGGACTGAAGCTTCCTTT. Amino acid sequence: CASTHNLGTGGHGTEASF.

J is TRBJ1-2 and V is TRBV19, with TRBD1 matching 8 bases. Trimming at V came to 7 bases and at J to 8 bases, leaving 12 bases not matched to a gene. The V gene's germline CDR1 is LNHDA and CDR2 SQIVND (reference sequence). The CDR3 consists of 14 residues. The CDR3 spells CASNLDRGGGGYTF. DNA of the CDR3: TGTGCCAGTAATCTCGACAGGGGTGGAGGCGGCTACACCTTC.

As concerns this clonotype: The DNA is omitted, as the CDR3 cannot be located on it reliably, and the CDR3 follows TCRdb's listing. The chain is built from TRBV27 and TRBJ2-5. Per the germline V gene, CDR1 is MNHEY and CDR2 is SMNVEV (reference sequence). The CDR3 spans 19 amino acids, including both terminal residues. The CDR3 sequence: CASSSGSYGYTFGSGTQYF.

As to this clonotype: A read error may explain this, as a much larger clone is one base away. V and J are TRBV7-2 and TRBJ2-7, with D perhaps TRBD1 or TRBD2 (5 bases each). CDR3 length equals 14 residues. From germline, CDR1 is SGHTA and CDR2 FQGNSA. Trimming took 6 bases from V and 2 from J, leaving 14 bases between them. The CDR3 DNA sequence: TGTGCCAGCAGTCACCTGGGACGGGCCTACGAGCAGTACTTC. It codes for CASSHLGRAYEQYF.

This clonotype is judged medium-sized. The chain joins TRBV6-4 to TRBJ1-1; D is undetermined. This CDR3 comprises 13 residues. Looked up from germline, CDR1 is MRHNA and CDR2 is SNTAGT. V was clipped by 0 bases and J by 2 bases, with 4 bases between them. DNA for the CDR3: TGTGCCAGCAGTGACTCGGACAACACTGAAGCTTTCTTT. Its translation: CASSDSDNTEAFF.

For this clonotype: One end of the junction is discordant with germline, which a read error may explain. The chain recombines TRBV25-1 with TRBJ2-1; D is perhaps TRBD1 (6 bases). The CDR3 runs to 15 residues. Per the germline V gene, CDR1 is MGHDK and CDR2 is SYGVNS. This CDR3 reads CASTRAGEGYNEQFF. Here the CDR3 DNA reads TGTGCTAGCACTAGAGCAGGGGAAGGCTACAATGAGCAGTTCTTC.

The chain has TRBV7-9 and TRBJ2-5; 12 bases agree with TRBD2. Trimming at V came to 5 bases and at J to 2 bases, leaving 9 bases not matched to a gene. There are 17 residues in the CDR3. From germline, CDR1 is SEHNR and CDR2 FQNEAQ (reference sequence). This chain's CDR3 is CASSPGGLAGGQETQYF. The CDR3 DNA follows: TGTGCCAGCAGCCCTGGTGGGCTAGCGGGGGGGCAAGAGACCCAGTACTTC.

The gene calls are TRBV5-1 and TRBJ2-5; D may correspond to TRBD1 or TRBD2 (5 bases each). Germline lookup yields CDR1 SGHRS and CDR2 YFSETQ. The CDR3 runs 16 residues. Between the trimmed V and J ends, which lost 4 bases and 2 bases, there was a span of 18 bases. This CDR3 is CASSSTGTEFQETQYF. CDR3 DNA: TGCGCCAGCAGCAGCACCGGGACGGAATTTCAAGAGACCCAGTACTTC.

The table lists this clonotype with many counts. The V gene is TRBV7-8, the J gene TRBJ1-2; 8 bases line up with TRBD1. The CDR3 has 15 amino acids. The germline V gene encodes CDR1 SGHVS and CDR2 FQNEAQ. The J segment lost 7 bases and the V segment lost 0 bases, leaving 7 bases of the junction unmatched. The CDR3 spells CASSLAQSGTGGYTF. The DNA of the CDR3 is TGTGCCAGCAGCTTAGCGCAGTCTGGGACAGGTGGCTACACCTTC. Combining the CDR3 with reference TRBV7-8 and TRBJ1-2 gives the whole variable domain GAGVSQSPRYKVAKRGQDVALRCDPISGHVSLFWYQQALGQGPEFLTYFQNEAQLDKSGLPSDRFFAERPEGSVSTLKIQRTQQEDSAVYLCASSLAQSGTGGYTFGSGTRLTVV.

Within the sample, this clonotype is medium-sized. This chain connects TRBV20-1 to TRBJ2-4; D is unclear. This CDR3 has 14 residues. The germline V gene has CDR1 DFQATT and CDR2 SNEGSKA (reference sequence). The ends were cut back, 6 bases at V and 3 bases at J, with 15 bases in the middle. The CDR3 is CSALDGLVKNIQYF. The CDR3 bases are TGCAGTGCGCTCGATGGTCTTGTCAAAAACATTCAGTACTTC.

This clonotype was counted ten times or more. The chain combines TRBV27 with TRBJ1-2; no firm D call. The germline V and J ends were trimmed by 0 bases and 5 bases, with 19 bases remaining between them. From germline, CDR1 is MNHEY and CDR2 SMNVEV (reference sequence). This CDR3 has 17 amino acids. The CDR3 here is CASSLSAGARVSYGYTF. In nucleotides, the CDR3 is TGTGCCAGCAGTTTATCGGCCGGCGCTCGGGTGTCGTATGGCTACACCTTC.

The J gene is TRBJ2-2, the V gene TRBV12-3 or TRBV12-4, with D possibly matching TRBD2 (6 bases). This CDR3 is built from 16 residues. V was trimmed by 10 bases and J by 4 bases, leaving 22 bases between them. The CDR3 region has the DNA TGTGCCACCATTAGAAACCGCGGGACGGGCACCGGGGAGCTGTTTTTT. Encoded protein: CATIRNRGTGTGELFF.

In its sample, this clonotype is medium-sized (0.01 to 0.1%). V and J are TRBV29-1 and TRBJ2-1, with D possibly matching TRBD2 (5 bases). From germline, CDR1 is SQVTM and CDR2 ANQGSEA. This CDR3 is built from 14 residues. The germline V and J ends were trimmed by 7 bases and 0 bases, with 13 bases remaining between them. The CDR3 DNA follows: TGCAGCGCCGAAGGGCTAGCCTCCTACAATGAGCAGTTCTTC. It translates to CSAEGLASYNEQFF.

The chain links TRBV19 to TRBJ2-7, with 10 bases lining up with TRBD2. The CDR3 totals 14 residues. J gave up 3 bases and V 10 bases, and 9 bases lay outside the gene matches. Germline V gene sequence: CDR1 LNHDA, CDR2 SQIVND (reference sequence). In DNA form, the CDR3 reads TGTGCCACCGGGCTAGCGGGAGACTACTACGAGCAGTACTTC. Translated: CATGLAGDYYEQYF.

CDR3 coding DNA: TGCAGTGCTAGCACCCGTGTAGATACGCAGTATTTT. Amino acid sequence: CSASTRVDTQYF. The chain employs TRBV20-1 and TRBJ2-3; D not certain. Germline V gives CDR1 DFQATT, CDR2 SNEGSKA (reference sequence). There are 12 residues in the CDR3. V lost 3 bases and J 5 bases, leaving 9 bases between the germline ends.

The chain is built from TRBV7-8 and TRBJ2-7; D ambiguous. Trimming pared 5 bases from V and 5 bases from J, leaving 13 bases between. Per the germline V gene, CDR1 is SGHVS and CDR2 is FQNEAQ. This CDR3 contains 13 residues. CDR3 loop: CASSASVADEQYF. In DNA, the CDR3 is TGTGCCAGCAGCGCAAGCGTGGCAGACGAGCAGTACTTC.

This clonotype is a singleton in its sample. The rearrangement links TRBV5-1 to TRBJ2-3, with 14 bases fitting TRBD2. This CDR3 contains 15 residues. J gave up 7 bases and V 3 bases, and 4 bases lay outside the gene matches. CDR1 is SGHRS and CDR2 is YFSETQ in the germline V gene. The DNA of the CDR3 is TGCGCCAGCAGCTGGACTAGCGGGAGGTGGCATACGCAGTATTTT. This codes for CASSWTSGRWHTQYF.

This clonotype was detected ten times or more. The V call is TRBV5-8, the J call TRBJ1-2; D gene unclear. With 0 bases removed from V and 8 bases from J, the gap between germline ends came to 11 bases. The germline CDR1 and CDR2 sequences are SGHTS and YDEGEE. The CDR3 loop spans 13 amino acids. The CDR3 sequence: CASSLEGRRGYTF. As DNA, the CDR3 is TGTGCCAGCAGCTTGGAGGGTAGGAGAGGCTACACCTTC.